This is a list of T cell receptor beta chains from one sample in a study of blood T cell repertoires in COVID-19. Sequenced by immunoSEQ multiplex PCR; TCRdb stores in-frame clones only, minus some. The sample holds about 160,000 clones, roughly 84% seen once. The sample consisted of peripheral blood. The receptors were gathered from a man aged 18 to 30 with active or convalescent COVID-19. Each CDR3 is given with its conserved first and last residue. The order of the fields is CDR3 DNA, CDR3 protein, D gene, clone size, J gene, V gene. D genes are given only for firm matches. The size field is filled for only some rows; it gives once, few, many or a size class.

TGTGCCAGCGGACACAGGCGCTCTGGGGCCAACGTCCTGACTTTC | CASGHRRSGANVLTF | - | - | TRBJ2-6 | TRBV6-5
TGTGCCAGCAGCCCACAGGGGGGCGGGCCACTAACCGGGGAGCTGTTTTTT | CASSPQGGGPLTGELFF | TRBD1 | - | TRBJ2-2 | TRBV3-1/TRBV3-2
TGTGCCAGTACCGCAGGGGCCTATGGCTACACCTTC | CASTAGAYGYTF | - | - | TRBJ1-2 | TRBV19
TGTGCCAGCGCGGCAGGGTACAATCAGCCCCAGCATTTT | CASAAGYNQPQHF | - | - | TRBJ1-5 | TRBV2
TGTGCCAGCAGTTTATGGACGGACAGGGGGATGCAAGAGACCCAGTACTTC | CASSLWTDRGMQETQYF | TRBD1 | - | TRBJ2-5 | TRBV28
TGCAGCGCAATTTCTGACAGGGGGCGCAGGATCTCCGACGAGCAGTACTTC | CSAISDRGRRISDEQYF | TRBD1 | - | TRBJ2-7 | TRBV29-1
TGTGCCAGCAGCACCGCGGCTAGCGGAGCCTACGAGCAGTACTTC | CASSTAASGAYEQYF | TRBD2 | once | TRBJ2-7 | TRBV7-2
TGCGCCAGCAGCTTAAGGGGGCCGCCCGAGTACGAGCAGTACTTC | CASSLRGPPEYEQYF | TRBD1 | - | TRBJ2-7 | TRBV5-1
TGTGCCAGCAGCTTAGTATCTTCTGGAAACACCATATATTTT | CASSLVSSGNTIYF | - | - | TRBJ1-3 | TRBV7-6
TGTGCCAGCAGCCAGTCGGCGGGAAGCTCCTACGAGCAGTACTTC | CASSQSAGSSYEQYF | - | few | TRBJ2-7 | TRBV3-1/TRBV3-2
TGTGCCAGCGCCCCCGGCCTAAAACTAGTTGTGGTGCAGTACTTC | CASAPGLKLVVVQYF | - | - | TRBJ2-7 | TRBV2
TGTGCCAGCAGGACAGGGGACTACTATGGCTACACCTTC | CASRTGDYYGYTF | TRBD1 | - | TRBJ1-2 | TRBV6-5
TGCGCCAGCAGCCATAGACTAGCGGGCCCCTACGAGCAGTACTTC | CASSHRLAGPYEQYF | TRBD2 | - | TRBJ2-7 | TRBV4-1
TGTGCCAGCGATCAGGGGGCATTTAGCACTGAAGCTTTCTTT | CASDQGAFSTEAFF | TRBD1 | - | TRBJ1-1 | TRBV2
TGTGCCAGCAGCCAAGAGGGGGCTAGCGGGGGGAAAGATACGCAGTATTTT | CASSQEGASGGKDTQYF | TRBD2 | - | TRBJ2-3 | TRBV4-2
TGTGCCAGCAGCTTAGGGACTAGTAGGAACAATGAGCAGTTCTTC | CASSLGTSRNNEQFF | TRBD2 | few | TRBJ2-1 | TRBV7-3
TGCGCCAGCAGCGGACAGGGGCCGAACACTGAAGCTTTCTTT | CASSGQGPNTEAFF | TRBD1 | - | TRBJ1-1 | TRBV5-1
TGTGCCAGCCAACCTAACCACAGCTCTGGAAACACCATATATTTT | CASQPNHSSGNTIYF | - | - | TRBJ1-3 | TRBV19
TGTGCCAGCAGCCCGGGACAGGGGAACACAGATACGCAGTATTTT | CASSPGQGNTDTQYF | TRBD1 | few | TRBJ2-3 | TRBV7-9
TGTGCCAGCAGTTTAAGCGTGGCGGGAGGCTTAATCCAAGAGACCCAGTACTTC | CASSLSVAGGLIQETQYF | TRBD2 | - | TRBJ2-5 | TRBV28
TGTGCCAGCAGCTTGGAGTATTTCTTAGCGGGAGGGCCCCAAGAGACCCAGTACTTC | CASSLEYFLAGGPQETQYF | TRBD2 | - | TRBJ2-5 | TRBV5-5
TGTGCCAGCTCACCACCGGGACAGGGGTCCTACGAGCAGTACTTC | CASSPPGQGSYEQYF | TRBD1 | - | TRBJ2-7 | TRBV18
TGTGCCAGCAGTTACCAAGGGACTAGCGGGAAGGTCCGCTACGAGCAGTACTTC | CASSYQGTSGKVRYEQYF | TRBD2 | - | TRBJ2-7 | TRBV6-2/TRBV6-3
TGTGCCAGCAGCTTCGGGACAGGGGCCGAAAAACTGTTTTTT | CASSFGTGAEKLFF | TRBD1 | - | TRBJ1-4 | TRBV7-9
TGTGCCAGCAGCGTCACTAGCGGGAGGGCCGCCGGGGAGCTGTTTTTT | CASSVTSGRAAGELFF | TRBD2 | few | TRBJ2-2 | TRBV7-9
TGCGCCAGCAGCTTGGGGGACTCCTGGCGGGAGACCCAGTACTTC | CASSLGDSWRETQYF | - | - | TRBJ2-5 | TRBV5-1
TGTGCCAGTAGTCCTATGGGGGGGCGCTACACTGAAGCTTTCTTT | CASSPMGGRYTEAFF | - | - | TRBJ1-1 | TRBV19
TGCGCCAGCAGCCAAGACACGGAAGGCTACACCTTC | CASSQDTEGYTF | - | - | TRBJ1-2 | TRBV5-1
TGTGCCAGCTGGGACACTTACAATGAGCAGTTCTTC | CASWDTYNEQFF | - | - | TRBJ2-1 | TRBV6-5
TGCGCCAGCAGCTTGGGGGGGCGCCATGAGCAGTTCTTC | CASSLGGRHEQFF | - | - | TRBJ2-1 | TRBV5-1